One sample yielded the 14 T cell receptor beta chains listed below, sequenced in a study of OX40 agonist ivuxolimab in advanced cancers. Produced via immunoSEQ multiplex PCR; TCRdb's table is partial and in-frame only. The repertoire consists of tens of thousands of clones, with under 90% occurring once and the leading ten covering 0.68%. Sample: CD4+ or CD8+ T cells sorted from blood, taken in a trial of the OX40 agonist ivuxolimab. These receptors came from an adult with an advanced solid tumor such as melanoma, head and neck, liver or kidney cancer.

This clone was seen a single time. V and J are TRBV6-1 and TRBJ1-6; D is ambiguous. V was trimmed by 10 bases and J by 9 bases, leaving 16 bases between them. In germline, CDR1 is MNHNS, CDR2 SASEGT. The CDR3 covers 13 residues. The CDR3 DNA sequence: TGTGCCACCACACGCGGAGATTCTTCACCCCTCCACTTT. It specifies CATTRGDSSPLHF.

The V call is TRBV6-1, the J call TRBJ2-6; D gene uncertain. There are 15 residues in the CDR3. The germline V gene encodes CDR1 MNHNS and CDR2 SASEGT. The V end lost 6 bases, the J end lost 2 bases, and 11 bases lay between the germline ends. CDR3: CASSPTEAGANVLTF. The CDR3 coding sequence is TGTGCCAGCAGCCCAACAGAGGCTGGGGCCAACGTCCTGACTTTC.

The chain has TRBV28 and TRBJ1-1; a weak D match, TRBD1 (5 bases). V lost 8 bases and J 4 bases, leaving 8 bases between the germline ends. The CDR3 has 11 amino acids. Germline CDR1 reads MDHEN; CDR2 reads SYDVKM. CDR3 DNA: TGTGCCAGCGGAAGGGGCACTGAAGCTTTCTTT. This encodes CASGRGTEAFF.

This clone was seen once. The gene calls are TRBV4-1 and TRBJ2-7; 13 bases map to TRBD2. V shed 3 bases, J shed 0 bases, and the junction held 8 bases outside the gene matches. CDR3 size: 18 residues. Germline loops: CDR1 MGHRA, CDR2 YSYEKL. The CDR3 sequence is CASSQFLGLAGDSYEQYF. The CDR3 DNA reads as TGCGCCAGCAGCCAGTTCCTAGGACTAGCGGGAGACTCCTACGAGCAGTACTTC.

This clone was seen only a few times. The chain links TRBV29-1 to TRBJ1-1, with D maybe TRBD1 (5 bases). The germline V gene encodes CDR1 SQVTM and CDR2 ANQGSEA. The CDR3 sequence is 12 residues long. The V end lost 4 bases, the J end lost 11 bases, and 17 bases lay between the germline ends. CDR3 sequence reads: CSVVIGGSQAFF. The CDR3 DNA reads as TGCAGCGTTGTAATTGGGGGGAGTCAGGCTTTCTTT.

This sequence joins TRBV21-1 and TRBJ2-5; the table assigns TRBD1, which was not confirmed against the DNA. TRBV21-1 is a listed pseudogene. CDR3 length: 18 residues. In nucleotides, the CDR3 is TGTGCCAGCAGCCTCCCCCGTCGGGACAGAACACCCCAAGAGACCCAGTACTTC. Translating gives CASSLPRRDRTPQETQYF.

This sequence joins TRBV5-4 and TRBJ2-2, with 9 bases fitting TRBD1. Unmatched junction bases numbered 8, after V lost 4 bases and J lost 7 bases. Germline V gene sequence: CDR1 SGHNT, CDR2 YYREEE (reference sequence). The CDR3 has 15 residues. The CDR3 region has the DNA TGTGCCAGCAGCACGGGACAGGGCGATGTCGGGGAGCTGTTTTTT. Its protein product is CASSTGQGDVGELFF. Full variable domain (missing parts from reference TRBV5-4 and TRBJ2-2): ETGVTQSPTHLIKTRGQQVTLRCSSQSGHNTVSWYQQALGQGPQFIFQYYREEENGRGNFPPRFSGLQFPNYSSELNVNALELDDSALYLCASSTGQGDVGELFFGEGSRLTVL.

The chain has TRBV19 and TRBJ1-2; D unresolved. Trimming left V 0 bases short and J 7 bases short, with 6 bases between. The length of the CDR3 is 12 residues. Germline loops: CDR1 LNHDA, CDR2 SQIVND (reference sequence). CDR3 sequence: CASSIEPGGYTF. In DNA, the CDR3 is TGTGCCAGTAGTATAGAGCCGGGTGGCTACACCTTC.

The chain uses TRBV10-3 and TRBJ2-2, with D maybe TRBD1 (6 bases). Germline lookup yields CDR1 ENHRY and CDR2 SYGVKD. There are 16 residues in the CDR3. The V and J ends lost 5 bases and 0 bases respectively, with 13 bases between them. As DNA, the CDR3 is TGTGCCATCAGTTTTTCCGGGACATCGAACACCGGGGAGCTGTTTTTT. Translating gives CAISFSGTSNTGELFF.

This clone was seen only a few times. The V call is TRBV6-1, the J call TRBJ1-5; D is unresolved. Germline V gives CDR1 MNHNS, CDR2 SASEGT. Trimming left V 9 bases short and J 6 bases short, with 18 bases between. The CDR3 covers 14 residues. The CDR3 reads CASIRTGGRQPQHF. For the CDR3, the DNA is TGTGCCAGTATTAGGACGGGAGGGCGTCAGCCCCAGCATTTT.

The chain carries TRBV9 and TRBJ2-5; no clear D gene. Trimming pared 0 bases from V and 4 bases from J, leaving 10 bases between. Looked up from germline, CDR1 is SGDLS and CDR2 is YYNGEE. This CDR3 has 14 residues. The CDR3 loop reads CASSVGGYVETQYF. In DNA form, the CDR3 reads TGTGCCAGCAGCGTAGGAGGTTATGTAGAGACCCAGTACTTC.

This chain uses TRBV4-1 with TRBJ1-6, with D possibly matching TRBD1 (5 bases). The CDR3 is 17 residues long. Germline CDR1 is MGHRA and CDR2 is YSYEKL. Trimming stripped 0 bases from V and 0 bases from J, with 9 bases between. Here the CDR3 DNA reads TGCGCCAGCAGCCAAGATGAGGGGATCTCCTATAATTCACCCCTCCACTTT. The encoded protein is CASSQDEGISYNSPLHF.

The rearrangement joins TRBV18 to TRBJ1-1; D possibly corresponds to TRBD1 (5 bases). The V gene lost 4 bases and the J gene lost 2 bases, with 20 bases spanning the gap. In germline, CDR1 is KGHSH, CDR2 LQKENI. The CDR3 covers 17 residues. The CDR3 protein is CASSQFQQARSNTEAFF. Written as DNA, the CDR3 is TGTGCCAGCTCACAGTTTCAACAGGCGAGGAGTAACACTGAAGCTTTCTTT.

The V and J genes are TRBV7-9 and TRBJ1-5, with 10 bases matching TRBD1. Germline V gene data show CDR1 as SEHNR and CDR2 as FQNEAQ (reference sequence). The CDR3 extends over 15 amino acids. V was pared by 5 bases and J by 2 bases, with 3 bases of the junction left unmatched. DNA of the CDR3: TGTGCCAGCAGCCCCGGGACAGGGGGCAATCAGCCCCAGCATTTT. Encoded protein: CASSPGTGGNQPQHF.